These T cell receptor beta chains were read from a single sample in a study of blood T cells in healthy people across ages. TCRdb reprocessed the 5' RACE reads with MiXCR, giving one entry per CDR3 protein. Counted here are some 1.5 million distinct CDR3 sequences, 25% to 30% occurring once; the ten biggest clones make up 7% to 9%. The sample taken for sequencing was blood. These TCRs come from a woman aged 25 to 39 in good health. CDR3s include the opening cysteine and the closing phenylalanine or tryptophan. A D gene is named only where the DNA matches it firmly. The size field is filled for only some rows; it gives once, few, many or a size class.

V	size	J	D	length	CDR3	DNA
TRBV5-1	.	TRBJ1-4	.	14	CACATDTTNEKLFF	TGCGCCTGCGCAACAGATACAACTAATGAAAAACTGTTTTTT
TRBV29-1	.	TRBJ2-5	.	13	CSGETYRSGEQYF	TGCAGCGGGGAGACCTACAGGTCGGGGGAGCAGTACTTC
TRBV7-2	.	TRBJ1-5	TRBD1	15	CASSAGQGDNQPQHF	TGTGCCAGCAGCGCGGGACAGGGGGACAATCAGCCCCAGCATTTT
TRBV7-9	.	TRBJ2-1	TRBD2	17	CASSSNTGTSGYNEQFF	TGTGCCAGCAGCTCCAATACCGGGACTAGCGGATACAATGAGCAGTTCTTC
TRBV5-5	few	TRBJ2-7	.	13	CASSWTVLGEQYF	TGTGCCAGCTCCTGGACGGTACTAGGCGAGCAGTACTTC
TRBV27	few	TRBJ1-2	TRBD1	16	CASSLVSGTGEHGYTF	TGTGCCAGCAGTTTAGTCTCCGGGACAGGGGAACATGGCTACACCTTC
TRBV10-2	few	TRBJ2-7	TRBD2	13	CASRPGLAGEQYF	TGCGCCAGCAGACCGGGACTAGCAGGCGAGCAGTACTTC
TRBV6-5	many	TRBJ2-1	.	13	CASSYVPGSEQFF	TGTGCCAGCAGTTACGTCCCGGGGTCTGAGCAGTTCTTC
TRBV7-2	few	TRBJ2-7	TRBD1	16	CASSLARTGLSAEQYF	TGTGCCAGCAGCTTAGCGAGGACAGGGCTTAGCGCGGAGCAGTACTTC
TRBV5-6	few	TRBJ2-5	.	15	CASSLLRSIKETQYF	TGTGCCAGCAGCTTACTCCGATCCATAAAAGAGACCCAGTACTTC
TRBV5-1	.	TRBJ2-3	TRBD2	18	CASSLELAGPGSTDTQYF	TGCGCCAGCAGCTTGGAACTAGCGGGGCCCGGGAGCACAGATACGCAGTATTTT
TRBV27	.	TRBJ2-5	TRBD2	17	CASSSRASGGARGTQYF	TGTGCCAGCAGTTCCCGAGCGAGCGGGGGGGCCAGGGGGACCCAGTACTTC
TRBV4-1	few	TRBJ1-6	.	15	CASSRLSQPRGTLHF	TGCGCCAGCAGCCGACTGTCCCAACCCCGTGGGACCCTCCACTTT